This entry concerns a single T cell receptor beta chain. Repertoires were generated with immunoSEQ multiplex PCR, while TCRdb's copy carries only in-frame clones and drops some. The sample records roughly 80,000 clones, around 88% being singletons. This record comes from a study of OX40 agonist ivuxolimab in advanced cancers. In germline, CDR1 is SGDLS, CDR2 YYNGEE. J lost 4 bases, V lost 0 bases, and 11 bases had no gene match. CDR3 length: 18 residues. The genes are TRBV9 and TRBJ2-5, with 11 positions matching TRBD2. This clonotype was sampled from an adult with an advanced solid tumor such as melanoma, head and neck, liver or kidney cancer. The material was CD4+ or CD8+ T cells sorted from blood, obtained in a trial of the OX40 agonist ivuxolimab. The CDR3 DNA sequence: TGTGCCAGCAGCGTAGGGGTTGGAGCTAGCGGGAGGAGAGAGACCCAGTACTTC. Amino acid sequence: CASSVGVGASGRRETQYF.